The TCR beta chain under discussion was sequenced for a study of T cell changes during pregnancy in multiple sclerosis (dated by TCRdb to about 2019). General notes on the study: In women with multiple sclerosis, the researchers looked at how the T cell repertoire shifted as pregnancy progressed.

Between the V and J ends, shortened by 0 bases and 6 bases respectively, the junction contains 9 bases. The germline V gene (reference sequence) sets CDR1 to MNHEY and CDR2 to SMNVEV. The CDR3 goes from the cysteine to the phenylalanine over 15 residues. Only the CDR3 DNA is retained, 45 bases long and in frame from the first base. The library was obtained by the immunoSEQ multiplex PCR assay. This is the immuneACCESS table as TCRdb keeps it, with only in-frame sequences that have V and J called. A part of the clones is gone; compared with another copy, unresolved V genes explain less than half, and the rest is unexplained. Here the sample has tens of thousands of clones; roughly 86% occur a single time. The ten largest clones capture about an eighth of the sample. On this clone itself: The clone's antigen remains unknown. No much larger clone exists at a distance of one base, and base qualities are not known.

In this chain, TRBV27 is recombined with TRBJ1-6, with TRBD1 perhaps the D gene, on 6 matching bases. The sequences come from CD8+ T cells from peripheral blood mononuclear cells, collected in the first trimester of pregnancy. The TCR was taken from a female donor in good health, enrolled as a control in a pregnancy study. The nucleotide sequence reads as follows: TGTGCCAGCAGTTTATCTTGGGGGCCTAATTCACCCCTCCACTTT. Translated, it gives CASSLSWGPNSPLHF.